The 27 T cell receptor beta chains below come from one sample, sequenced in a study of blood T cells in healthy people across ages. Then a second PCR, running about 7 to 11 cycles, was carried out with a sample-barcoded 5' primer and a J-beta primer mix. TCRdb ran MiXCR on the 5' RACE reads and lists one entry per CDR3 protein. The sample carries 780,000 or so distinct CDR3 sequences, roughly three fifths recorded once. Sequenced input: blood. Receptor source: a man aged 35-49 years in good health.

This clonotype has only a few counts. The V and J genes are TRBV27 and TRBJ1-1, with 7 bases that match TRBD1. The CDR3 loop spans 14 amino acids. The germline V gene has CDR1 MNHEY and CDR2 SMNVEV (reference sequence). V trimming: 4 bases; J trimming: 5 bases; junction bases outside the gene matches: 7. The CDR3: CASSSNRGGTEAFF. The CDR3 bases are TGTGCCAGCAGTTCCAACAGGGGCGGGACTGAAGCTTTCTTT.

The gene calls are TRBV6-5 and TRBJ1-2; the D is unclear. CDR3 length equals 14 residues. V dropped 0 bases and J dropped 2 bases, with 7 bases sitting between them. The germline gives CDR1 MNHEY, CDR2 SVGAGI. CDR3 DNA: TGTGCCAGCAGTTACTCGGCACAGAACTATGGCTACACCTTC. Its protein product is CASSYSAQNYGYTF.

The DNA for the CDR3 is TGTGCCAGCAGTGAAGAGACAGGGGAGAACACTGAAGCTTTCTTT. Residues: CASSEETGENTEAFF. The chain uses TRBV2 and TRBJ1-1; 8 nucleotides match TRBD1. The V segment lost 1 base and the J segment 1 base; nucleotides outside the gene matches: 2. This CDR3 is built from 15 residues. CDR1 SNHLY and CDR2 FYNNEI come from the germline V gene. Full variable domain (rest looked up from reference TRBV2 and TRBJ1-1): EPEVTQTPSHQVTQMGQEVILRCVPISNHLYFYWYRQILGQKVEFLVSFYNNEISEKSEIFDDQFSVERPDGSNFTLKIRSTKLEDSAMYFCASSEETGENTEAFFGQGTRLTVV.

This clonotype was seen a handful of times. This rearrangement joins TRBV7-9 to TRBJ2-7; tentatively, D is TRBD1 (6 bases). Trimming stripped 5 bases from V and 7 bases from J, with 15 bases between. Germline CDR1 reads SEHNR; CDR2 reads FQNEAQ (reference sequence). The CDR3 is 13 amino acids. The CDR3 bases are TGTGCCAGCAGCCGAGGACAGTTTAATGAGCAGTACTTC. It is translated as CASSRGQFNEQYF.

This clonotype was recorded only once. The gene calls are TRBV6-6 and TRBJ1-4, with D perhaps TRBD1 (6 bases). The CDR3 covers 13 residues. Trimming left V 6 bases short and J 10 bases short, with 15 bases between. Per germline, CDR1 MNHNY and CDR2 SVGAGI (reference sequence). The CDR3 DNA sequence: TGTGCCAGCAGGGGGCAGGGGCAGGGAAAACTGTTTTTT. This sequence encodes CASRGQGQGKLFF.

V is TRBV13 and J is TRBJ2-7; TRBD1 matches at 8 bases. V trimming: 5 bases; J trimming: 6 bases; junction bases outside the gene matches: 9. CDR1 and CDR2 (germline): PRHDT, FYEKMQ (reference sequence). The CDR3 totals 14 residues. CDR3 DNA sequence: TGTGCCAGCAGCCCGCCCGGGACAGGAAGCGAGCAGTACTTC. Translating it yields CASSPPGTGSEQYF.

This clonotype was counted once. The rearrangement links TRBV20-1 to TRBJ2-2; D call uncertain. This CDR3 has 14 amino acids. Germline assignment: CDR1 DFQATT and CDR2 SNEGSKA (reference sequence). CDR3 loop: CRNIPKVNTGELFF. CDR3 coding DNA: TGCAGAAATATCCCAAAAGTGAACACCGGGGAGCTGTTTTTT.

The chain combines TRBV12-3 or TRBV12-4 with TRBJ2-1; perhaps TRBD2 as D (5 bases). The CDR3 spans 15 residues. With 2 bases removed from V and 6 bases from J, the gap between germline ends came to 14 bases. CDR3 sequence: CASSLRRAPGNEQFF. The CDR3 nucleotides are TGTGCCAGCAGTTTAAGGCGGGCGCCCGGCAATGAGCAGTTCTTC.

This clonotype occurred a few times. This sequence joins TRBV6-5 and TRBJ2-7; maybe TRBD2 (7 bases). The CDR3 has 13 residues. Trimming pared 8 bases from V and 4 bases from J, leaving 15 bases between. Germline CDR1 and CDR2: MNHEY and SVGAGI. The chain's CDR3 is CASSGGRAYEQYF. CDR3 bases: TGTGCCAGCTCCGGGGGGCGAGCGTACGAGCAGTACTTC.

This clonotype has only a few counts. V is TRBV6-2 or TRBV6-3 and J is TRBJ2-3, with TRBD2 matching 13 bases. The CDR3 sequence is 24 residues long. The junction had 28 bases not matched to a gene; V was cut back by 5 bases and J by 2 bases. Looked up from germline, CDR1 is MNHEY and CDR2 is SVGEGT. The CDR3 protein is CASSPTPTGRGLAGEDLATDTQYF. The CDR3 nucleotides read TGTGCCAGCAGTCCCACCCCGACAGGGAGAGGACTAGCGGGAGAGGACTTGGCCACAGATACGCAGTATTTT.

This clonotype was seen a single time. This CDR3 is CSVPPGTGDTEAFF. CDR3 nucleotides: TGCAGCGTCCCTCCCGGGACAGGGGACACTGAAGCTTTCTTT. V is TRBV29-1 and J is TRBJ1-1, with 10 bases lining up with TRBD1. The CDR3 is made up of 14 amino acids. CDR1 is SQVTM and CDR2 is ANQGSEA in the germline V gene. V shed 6 bases and J 3 bases; nucleotides not matched to a gene: 7.

A few counts support this clonotype. The chain recombines TRBV14 with TRBJ2-4; 14 bases are shared with TRBD2. CDR1 SGHDN and CDR2 FVKESK come from the germline V gene. This CDR3 region has 16 residues. The trim removed 4 bases at V and 6 bases at J, leaving 5 bases unmatched. The DNA for the CDR3 is TGTGCCAGCAGCCCGACTAGCGGGGGGGCACGAAACATTCAGTACTTC. Protein sequence: CASSPTSGGARNIQYF.

The table lists this clonotype with a count of one. This CDR3 is CASTLSQGSGGYTF. In DNA form, the CDR3 reads TGTGCCAGCACCCTGTCCCAGGGGTCAGGAGGCTACACCTTC. The rearrangement links TRBV6-2 or TRBV6-3 to TRBJ1-2; tentatively, D is TRBD1 (6 bases). This CDR3 is 14 amino acids long. Trimming left V 7 bases short and J 8 bases short, with 20 bases between. CDR1 is MNHEY, CDR2 SVGEGT, per germline.

This clonotype was counted between two and nine times. The genes are TRBV28 and TRBJ2-7; TRBD2 aligns across 13 bases. The ends lost 3 bases at V and 7 bases at J; junction bases unmatched: 6. This CDR3 is built from 15 residues. The germline CDR1 and CDR2 sequences are MDHEN and SYDVKM. As DNA, the CDR3 is TGTGCCAGCAGTTTCGGACTAGCGGGAGATCATGAGCAGTACTTC. Encoded protein: CASSFGLAGDHEQYF. Full variable domain (missing parts from reference TRBV28 and TRBJ2-7): DVKVTQSSRYLVKRTGEKVFLECVQDMDHENMFWYRQDPGLGLRLIYFSYDVKMKEKGDIPEGYSVSREKKERFSLILESASTNQTSMYLCASSFGLAGDHEQYFGPGTRLTVT.

The chain is built from TRBV20-1 and TRBJ2-3; TRBD2 aligns across 8 bases. The germline CDR1 and CDR2 sequences are DFQATT and SNEGSKA (reference sequence). This CDR3 is 15 amino acids long. With 6 bases clipped from V and 5 bases from J, the junction kept 13 bases outside the gene matches. CDR3 sequence: CSAPEGRGAGDTQYF. The CDR3 nucleotides read TGCAGTGCCCCTGAGGGGCGGGGGGCCGGAGATACGCAGTATTTT.

This clonotype has a count of ten or more. The rearrangement uses TRBV25-1 and TRBJ2-6; D is uncertain. Trimming removed 2 bases at V and 0 bases at J, with 20 bases between. The CDR3 sequence is 20 residues long. In germline, CDR1 is MGHDK, CDR2 SYGVNS. CDR3 bases: TGTGCCAGCAGTGAAGGGCGGATTGGGCAAAAGGTCTCTGGGGCCAACGTCCTGACTTTC. Amino acids: CASSEGRIGQKVSGANVLTF.

There are a few counts of this clonotype. The chain joins TRBV9 to TRBJ2-3, with a tentative D call TRBD2 (6 bases). Trimming took 4 bases from V and 2 from J, leaving 11 bases between them. CDR3 length: 14 residues. Germline CDR1 SGDLS, CDR2 YYNGEE. CDR3 loop: CASSTLANTDTQYF. In DNA form, the CDR3 reads TGTGCCAGCAGCACCCTAGCGAACACAGATACGCAGTATTTT.

The chain carries TRBV15 and TRBJ2-5, with D unresolved. CDR1 and CDR2 from the germline V gene are LNHNV and YYDKDF (reference sequence). V was cut by 0 bases and J by 11 bases, with 13 bases left in between. This CDR3 contains 13 residues. The CDR3 region has the DNA TGTGCCACCAGCAGAGATCATGGGGATGAGCAGTACTTC. Translating it yields CATSRDHGDEQYF. The entire variable domain, with the rest obtained from reference TRBV15 and TRBJ2-5, is as follows: DAMVIQNPRYQVTQFGKPVTLSCSQTLNHNVMYWYQQKSSQAPKLLFHYYDKDFNNEADTPDNFQSRRPNTSFCFLDIRSPGLGDTAMYLCATSRDHGDEQYFGPGTRLLVL.

J is TRBJ2-5 and V is TRBV12-3 or TRBV12-4; perhaps TRBD2 as D (5 bases). The germline V and J ends were trimmed by 9 bases and 1 base, with 15 bases remaining between them. This CDR3 has 14 residues. The CDR3 loop is CASSRGAVQETQYF. The CDR3 DNA reads as TGTGCCAGTTCTCGAGGAGCGGTCCAAGAGACCCAGTACTTC.

This chain links TRBV10-3 with TRBJ2-1; 7 positions match TRBD1. V was clipped by 6 bases and J by 8 bases; unmatched bases: 7. This CDR3 is 13 amino acids long. CDR1 ENHRY and CDR2 SYGVKD come from the germline V gene. The CDR3 DNA follows: TGTGCCATCAGCGACAGGGTGGAGGATGAGCAGTTCTTC. Translation gives CAISDRVEDEQFF.

The rearrangement links TRBV28 to TRBJ2-7; TRBD2 matches 8 bases. J was trimmed by 2 bases and V by 5 bases; bases with no gene match: 11. The germline V gene has CDR1 MDHEN and CDR2 SYDVKM. The CDR3 sequence is 16 residues long. The CDR3 DNA is TGTGCCAGCAGTCAACCATCCCAGCGGGGGACCTACGAGCAGTACTTC. Translated, it gives CASSQPSQRGTYEQYF.

The CDR3 region is CSVKAISGESSYNEQFF. CDR3 DNA sequence: TGCAGCGTAAAAGCAATCTCGGGGGAGAGCTCCTACAATGAGCAGTTCTTC. V is TRBV29-1 and J is TRBJ2-1; a weak D match, TRBD2 (6 bases). This CDR3 spans 17 amino acids. Germline values: CDR1 SQVTM, CDR2 ANQGSEA. V was clipped by 6 bases and J by 0 bases, with 21 bases between them.

This chain joins TRBV7-2 and TRBJ2-2, with TRBD2 matching 13 bases. With 4 bases clipped from V and 7 bases from J, the junction kept 9 bases outside the gene matches. Germline lookup yields CDR1 SGHTA and CDR2 FQGNSA. The CDR3 contains 17 residues. CDR3 sequence reads: CASSSWTSGGFGGELFF. CDR3 DNA: TGTGCCAGCAGCTCGTGGACTAGCGGGGGTTTTGGCGGGGAGCTGTTTTTT.

The rearrangement joins TRBV5-1 to TRBJ2-1, with 8 nucleotides matching TRBD2. Germline values: CDR1 SGHRS, CDR2 YFSETQ. The CDR3 contains 15 residues. V dropped 5 bases and J dropped 5; count of bases not matched to a gene: 9. The DNA for the CDR3 is TGCGCCAGCAGAACAACGGGGGGGATCCACAATGAGCAGTTCTTC. Translation gives CASRTTGGIHNEQFF.

In nucleotides, the CDR3 is TGTGCCAGCAGCCCTCCCGGGACAGACGAGACCCAGTACTTC. Translation gives CASSPPGTDETQYF. V is TRBV28 and J is TRBJ2-5; TRBD1 matches 7 bases. The germline V gene has CDR1 MDHEN and CDR2 SYDVKM. This CDR3 contains 14 residues. The J segment lost 5 bases and the V segment lost 6 bases, leaving 9 bases of the junction unmatched.

This clonotype appeared a few times. The rearrangement links TRBV5-1 to TRBJ2-3; the match to TRBD2 covers 7 bases. V was clipped by 0 bases and J by 1 base; unmatched bases: 5. Looked up from germline, CDR1 is SGHRS and CDR2 is YFSETQ. The CDR3 is 16 residues long. The DNA for the CDR3 is TGCGCCAGCAGCTTGGTACGGGAGGTCCGCACAGATACGCAGTATTTT. Translated: CASSLVREVRTDTQYF.

The V call is TRBV21-1, the J call TRBJ1-5; the table's D call, TRBD1, was not checked against the DNA. TRBV21-1 is deemed a pseudogene. The CDR3 contains 17 residues. Written as DNA, the CDR3 is TGTGCCAGCAGCAAAGCGGGCAGGGAATTTCGCAATCAGCCCCAGCATTTT. This codes for CASSKAGREFRNQPQHF.